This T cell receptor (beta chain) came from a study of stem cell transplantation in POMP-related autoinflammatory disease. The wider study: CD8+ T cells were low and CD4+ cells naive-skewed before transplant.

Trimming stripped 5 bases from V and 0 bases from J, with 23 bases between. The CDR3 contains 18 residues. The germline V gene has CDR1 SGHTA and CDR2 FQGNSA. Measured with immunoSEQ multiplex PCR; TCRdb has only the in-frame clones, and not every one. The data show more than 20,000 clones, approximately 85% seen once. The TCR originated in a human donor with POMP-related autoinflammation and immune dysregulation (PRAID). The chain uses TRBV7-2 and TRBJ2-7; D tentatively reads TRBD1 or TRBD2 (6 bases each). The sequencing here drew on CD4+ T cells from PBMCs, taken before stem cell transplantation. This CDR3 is CASSRTAGQRGGSYEQYF. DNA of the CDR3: TGTGCCAGCAGCCGTACAGCGGGTCAAAGAGGGGGCTCCTACGAGCAGTACTTC.